The 13 T cell receptor beta chains given below trace back to one sample, sequenced in a study of T cell changes during pregnancy in multiple sclerosis (dated by TCRdb to about 2019). Library preparation employed the immunoSEQ multiplex PCR assay. This immuneACCESS table, as held by TCRdb, lists in-frame sequences with V and J called but not all clones. Of the missing ones, under half trace to an unresolved V gene in checked studies; the others have no known cause. The sample yields around 75,000 clones; around 92% were counted once. The ten largest make up around 0.9% of the sample. Source: peripheral blood, taken in the first trimester of pregnancy. These receptors all come from a female donor in good health, enrolled as a control in a pregnancy study.

The CDR3 loop is CASSVEGLAGELFF. DNA of the CDR3: TGTGCCAGCAGCGTAGAGGGGCTGGCCGGGGAGCTGTTTTTT. The chain recombines TRBV9 with TRBJ2-2, with D possibly being TRBD1 (5 bases). Trimming shortened V by 0 bases and J by 6 bases, and 9 bases separated the two germline ends. Germline loops: CDR1 SGDLS, CDR2 YYNGEE. This CDR3 spans 14 amino acids.

This clone was picked up one time. The V gene is TRBV6-5, the J gene TRBJ1-1; D unresolved. The CDR3 consists of 13 residues. The V end was cut by 6 bases, the J end by 0 bases, with 8 bases between. Germline loops: CDR1 MNHEY, CDR2 SVGAGI. CDR3 sequence reads: CASRPPVNTEAFF. In DNA form, the CDR3 reads TGTGCCAGCAGGCCACCGGTGAACACTGAAGCTTTCTTT.

The V gene is TRBV2, the J gene TRBJ2-1; D might be TRBD1 (6 bases). V lost 6 bases and J 4 bases, leaving 16 bases between the germline ends. The CDR3 length is 15 residues. Germline V gene data show CDR1 as SNHLY and CDR2 as FYNNEI. CDR3 nucleotides: TGTGCCAGCAGCCCGGGACACGGACAATACAATGAGCAGTTCTTC. Protein: CASSPGHGQYNEQFF.

The chain joins TRBV7-9 to TRBJ2-2; 7 bases align to TRBD2. In germline, CDR1 is SEHNR, CDR2 FQNEAQ (reference sequence). The CDR3 runs to 16 residues. V dropped 4 bases and J dropped 2; count of bases not matched to a gene: 7. The CDR3: CASSSDRGSNTGELFF. CDR3 sequence (DNA): TGTGCCAGCAGCTCAGACCGCGGGAGTAACACCGGGGAGCTGTTTTTT.

The chain recombines TRBV5-6 with TRBJ1-2; possibly TRBD1 for D (5 bases). The CDR3 is made up of 15 amino acids. Trimming pared 2 bases from V and 4 bases from J, leaving 15 bases between. Germline assignment: CDR1 SGHDT and CDR2 YYEEEE. The CDR3 region is CASSLGRGSGYGYTF. The CDR3 bases are TGTGCCAGCAGCTTAGGTAGGGGCTCAGGCTATGGCTACACCTTC.

The chain combines TRBV6-4 with TRBJ2-3, with 11 bases that match TRBD2. V lost 2 bases, J lost 4 bases, and 5 bases stayed unmatched. This CDR3 contains 16 residues. Germline lookup yields CDR1 MRHNA and CDR2 SNTAGT. CDR3 sequence reads: CASSDVAGGPSDTQYF. The DNA for the CDR3 is TGTGCCAGCAGTGACGTAGCGGGGGGGCCATCAGATACGCAGTATTTT.

The J gene is TRBJ2-4, the V gene TRBV28, with TRBD1 matching over 7 bases. This CDR3 has 14 amino acids. CDR1 is MDHEN and CDR2 is SYDVKM in the germline V gene. Trimming removed 6 bases from V and 9 bases from J; junction bases left unmatched: 11. The chain's CDR3 is CASSYGQVRGIQYF. The CDR3 DNA is TGTGCCAGCAGCTACGGACAGGTGAGGGGCATTCAGTACTTC.

This clone came up a few times. DNA of the CDR3: TGTGCCAGCAGCCCAGGGGGGATAGCAGCTTTCTTT. Its protein product is CASSPGGIAAFF. The chain joins TRBV7-9 to TRBJ1-1; 7 nucleotides line up with TRBD1. The V segment lost 5 bases and the J segment 10 bases; nucleotides outside the gene matches: 7. Per germline, CDR1 SEHNR and CDR2 FQNEAQ (reference sequence). CDR3 size: 12 residues.

This chain connects TRBV5-1 to TRBJ2-2; 9 bases are shared with TRBD1. The junction had 1 base not matched to a gene; V was cut back by 3 bases and J by 1 base. Germline V lookup: CDR1 SGHRS, CDR2 YFSETQ. This CDR3 is built from 15 residues. The CDR3 nucleotides read TGCGCCAGCAGCTGGGGACAGGGGAACACCGGGGAGCTGTTTTTT. As protein: CASSWGQGNTGELFF. The whole variable domain, filled in from reference TRBV5-1 and TRBJ2-2, reads KAGVTQTPRYLIKTRGQQVTLSCSPISGHRSVSWYQQTPGQGLQFLFEYFSETQRNKGNFPGRFSGRQFSNSRSEMNVSTLELGDSALYLCASSWGQGNTGELFFGEGSRLTVL.

The count of this clone is one. The rearrangement uses TRBV6-1 and TRBJ2-7; the D gene is possibly TRBD2 (5 bases). This CDR3 has 14 residues. Trimming pared 4 bases from V and 3 bases from J, leaving 13 bases between. CDR1 is MNHNS, CDR2 SASEGT, per germline. The CDR3 sequence: CASSGASSGYEQYF. Here the CDR3 DNA reads TGTGCCAGCAGTGGGGCTTCGAGCGGCTACGAGCAGTACTTC.

This clone was found a few times. This CDR3 reads CASSPASGGNEQFF. DNA for the CDR3: TGTGCCAGCAGCCCGGCTAGCGGGGGGAATGAGCAGTTCTTC. The V gene is TRBV6-5, the J gene TRBJ2-1; 11 bases line up with TRBD2. After removal of 6 bases from V and 7 bases from J, the junction contained 5 bases not matched to a gene. Germline assignment: CDR1 MNHEY and CDR2 SVGAGI. CDR3 size: 14 residues.

This clone was counted a single time. The chain uses TRBV27 and TRBJ2-1, with D perhaps TRBD2 (5 bases). The CDR3 covers 14 residues. Germline loops: CDR1 MNHEY, CDR2 SMNVEV (reference sequence). V was clipped by 4 bases and J by 10 bases, with 17 bases between them. CDR3 region: CASSSFGVMGEQFF. The CDR3, as DNA: TGTGCCAGCAGTTCGTTCGGGGTTATGGGCGAGCAGTTCTTC.

The J gene is TRBJ1-1, the V gene TRBV6-1; weak D call: TRBD1 (6 bases). The CDR3 covers 14 residues. CDR1 is MNHNS, CDR2 SASEGT, per germline. Trimming took off 2 bases at V and 4 bases at J, with 11 bases between the two ends. The CDR3 spells CASSEYRASTEAFF. CDR3 in DNA: TGTGCCAGCAGTGAATACAGGGCTAGCACTGAAGCTTTCTTT.